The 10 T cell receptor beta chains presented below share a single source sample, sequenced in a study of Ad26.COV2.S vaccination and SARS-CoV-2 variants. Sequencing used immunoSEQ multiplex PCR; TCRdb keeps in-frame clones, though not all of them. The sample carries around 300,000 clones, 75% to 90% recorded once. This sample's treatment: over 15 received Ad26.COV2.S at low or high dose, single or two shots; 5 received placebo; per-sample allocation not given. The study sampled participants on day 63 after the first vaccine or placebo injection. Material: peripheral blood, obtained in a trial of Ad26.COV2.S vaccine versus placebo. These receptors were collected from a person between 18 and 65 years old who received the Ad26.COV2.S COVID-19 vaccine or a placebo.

In DNA, the CDR3 is TGTGCCAGCAGCCAATCGGGGGTGGGCTACGAGCAGTACTTC. Translating gives CASSQSGVGYEQYF. The chain links TRBV16 to TRBJ2-7, with D perhaps assigned TRBD1 or TRBD2 (5 bases each). The CDR3 consists of 14 residues. V shed 0 bases and J shed 3 bases, with 9 bases lying between them. Germline V gives CDR1 KGHSY, CDR2 FQNENV.

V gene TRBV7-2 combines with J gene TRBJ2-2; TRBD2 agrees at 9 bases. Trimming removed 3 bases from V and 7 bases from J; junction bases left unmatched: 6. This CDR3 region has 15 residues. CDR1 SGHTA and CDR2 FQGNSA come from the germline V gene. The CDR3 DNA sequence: TGTGCCAGCAGCTTGAGCGGGAGGCGGGGCGGGGAGCTGTTTTTT. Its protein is CASSLSGRRGGELFF.

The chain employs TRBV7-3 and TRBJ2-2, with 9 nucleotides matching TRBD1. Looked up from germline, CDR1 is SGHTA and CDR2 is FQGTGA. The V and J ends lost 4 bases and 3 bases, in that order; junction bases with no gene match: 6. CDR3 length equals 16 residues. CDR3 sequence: CASSSPGQGHTGELFF. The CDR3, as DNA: TGTGCCAGCAGCTCTCCGGGACAGGGCCACACCGGGGAGCTGTTTTTT.

The CDR3 sequence: CAIVRGIGQNYEQYF. The DNA of the CDR3 is TGTGCCATCGTCCGGGGGATAGGGCAGAACTACGAGCAGTACTTC. J is TRBJ2-7 and V is TRBV10-3, with D possibly TRBD2 on 6 matching bases. This CDR3 is 15 amino acids long. Trimming removed 8 bases from V and 3 bases from J, with 20 bases in between. The germline gives CDR1 ENHRY, CDR2 SYGVKD.

CDR3 amino acids: CASSYSGEKLFF. Written as DNA, the CDR3 is TGTGCCAGCAGTTACTCGGGTGAAAAACTGTTTTTT. V usage is TRBV6-2 or TRBV6-3 and J usage is TRBJ1-4; D not certain. Germline V gene sequence: CDR1 MNHEY, CDR2 SVGEGT. V lost 0 bases, J lost 7 bases, and 3 bases lay in between. The CDR3 length is 12 residues.

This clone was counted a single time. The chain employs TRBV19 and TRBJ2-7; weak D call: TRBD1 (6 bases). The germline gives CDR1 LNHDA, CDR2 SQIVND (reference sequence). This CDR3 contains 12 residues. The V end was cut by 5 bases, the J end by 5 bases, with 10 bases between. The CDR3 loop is CASSLGANEQYF. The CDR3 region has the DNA TGTGCCAGTAGTTTGGGGGCTAACGAGCAGTACTTC. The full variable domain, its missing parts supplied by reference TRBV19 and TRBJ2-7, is DGGITQSPKYLFRKEGQNVTLSCEQNLNHDAMYWYRQDPGQGLRLIYYSQIVNDFQKGDIAEGYSVSREKKESFPLTVTSAQKNPTAFYLCASSLGANEQYFGPGTRLTVT.

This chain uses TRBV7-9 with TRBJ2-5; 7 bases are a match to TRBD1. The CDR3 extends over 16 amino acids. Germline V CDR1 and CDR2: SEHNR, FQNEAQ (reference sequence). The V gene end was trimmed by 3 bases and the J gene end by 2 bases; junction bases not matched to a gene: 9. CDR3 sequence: CASSFNRGVRQETQYF. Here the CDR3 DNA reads TGTGCCAGCAGCTTCAACAGGGGAGTAAGGCAAGAGACCCAGTACTTC. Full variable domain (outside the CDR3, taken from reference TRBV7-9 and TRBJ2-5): DTGVSQNPRHKITKRGQNVTFRCDPISEHNRLYWYRQTLGQGPEFLTYFQNEAQLEKSRLLSDRFSAERPKGSFSTLEIQRTEQGDSAMYLCASSFNRGVRQETQYFGPGTRLLVL.

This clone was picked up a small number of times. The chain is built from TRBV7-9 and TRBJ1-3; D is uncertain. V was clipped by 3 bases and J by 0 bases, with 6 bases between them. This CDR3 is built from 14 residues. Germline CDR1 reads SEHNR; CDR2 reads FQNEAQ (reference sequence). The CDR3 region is CASSLANSGNTIYF. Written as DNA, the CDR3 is TGTGCCAGCAGCTTGGCCAACTCTGGAAACACCATATATTTT.

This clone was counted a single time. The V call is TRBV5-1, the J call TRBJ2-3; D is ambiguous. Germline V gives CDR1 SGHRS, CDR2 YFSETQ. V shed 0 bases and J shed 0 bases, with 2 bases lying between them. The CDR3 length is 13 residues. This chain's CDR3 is CASSLGSTDTQYF. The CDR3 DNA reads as TGCGCCAGCAGCTTGGGGAGCACAGATACGCAGTATTTT. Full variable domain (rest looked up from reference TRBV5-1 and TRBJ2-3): KAGVTQTPRYLIKTRGQQVTLSCSPISGHRSVSWYQQTPGQGLQFLFEYFSETQRNKGNFPGRFSGRQFSNSRSEMNVSTLELGDSALYLCASSLGSTDTQYFGPGTRLTVL.

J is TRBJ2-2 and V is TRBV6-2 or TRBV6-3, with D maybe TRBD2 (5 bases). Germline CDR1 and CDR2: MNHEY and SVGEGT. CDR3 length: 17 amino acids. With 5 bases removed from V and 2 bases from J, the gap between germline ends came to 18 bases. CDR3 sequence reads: CASSPRWLAKNTGELFF. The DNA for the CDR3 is TGTGCCAGCAGTCCCCGGTGGCTAGCCAAAAACACCGGGGAGCTGTTTTTT.